Each of the 9 T cell receptor beta chains below was sequenced from the same sample in a study of blood T cell repertoires in COVID-19. Some clones are missing from TCRdb's copy, which holds only in-frame ones; the method was immunoSEQ multiplex PCR. Of 200,000 or so clones listed, roughly 90% are singletons. Material for sequencing was peripheral blood. These receptors originate from a man aged 45-60 years with COVID-19, enrolled during active disease.

V usage is TRBV25-1 and J usage is TRBJ2-5, with D uncertain. The CDR3 length is 14 residues. Looked up from germline, CDR1 is MGHDK and CDR2 is SYGVNS. Trimming removed 4 bases at V and 1 base at J, with 10 bases between. The CDR3 sequence: CASSAIPGQETQYF. The DNA for the CDR3 is TGTGCCAGCAGTGCAATCCCGGGCCAAGAGACCCAGTACTTC.

This chain uses TRBV9 with TRBJ2-3; D is unresolved. Trimming pared 7 bases from V and 0 bases from J, leaving 6 bases between. The CDR3 has 12 residues. Germline assignment: CDR1 SGDLS and CDR2 YYNGEE. CDR3 region: CASSYSTDTQYF. CDR3 DNA sequence: TGTGCCAGCTCCTATAGCACAGATACGCAGTATTTT.

The chain uses TRBV18 and TRBJ2-5, with 7 bases aligning to TRBD1. The CDR3 covers 15 residues. Germline V CDR1 and CDR2: KGHSH, LQKENI. Trimming took 1 base from V and 2 from J; bases not matched to a gene: 4. For the CDR3, the DNA is TGTGCCAGCTCACCACAAAGGACAGGACAAGAGACCCAGTACTTC. Residues: CASSPQRTGQETQYF. The complete variable domain, with remaining parts taken from reference TRBV18 and TRBJ2-5, reads NAGVMQNPRHLVRRRGQEARLRCSPMKGHSHVYWYRQLPEEGLKFMVYLQKENIIDESGMPKERFSAEFPKEGPSILRIQQVVRGDSAAYFCASSPQRTGQETQYFGPGTRLLVL.

J is TRBJ1-2 and V is TRBV6-5; no clear D. Trimming stripped 7 bases from V and 8 bases from J, with 14 bases between. CDR3 size: 12 residues. Germline values: CDR1 MNHEY, CDR2 SVGAGI. The CDR3 coding sequence is TGTGCCAGCACCTTGGACTTAGGCGGCTACACCTTC. Amino acid sequence: CASTLDLGGYTF.

Of note for this clone: The sample has other DNA sequences that encode this CDR3 too. The chain carries TRBV28 and TRBJ2-1, with 12 bases fitting TRBD2. V lost 6 bases and J lost 3; bases outside the gene matches: 3. The germline gives CDR1 MDHEN, CDR2 SYDVKM. The CDR3 has 15 amino acids. CDR3 protein: CASSSLAGGYNEQFF. For the CDR3, the DNA is TGTGCCAGCAGCTCACTAGCGGGGGGCTACAATGAGCAGTTCTTC.

This rearrangement joins TRBV7-8 to TRBJ2-5; D not certain. Germline V gene data show CDR1 as SGHVS and CDR2 as FQNEAQ. The CDR3 covers 16 residues. Trimming stripped 3 bases from V and 0 bases from J, with 14 bases between. The CDR3 DNA follows: TGTGCCAGCAGCTTCGGAGTCTACGAGTACCAAGAGACCCAGTACTTC. Amino acids: CASSFGVYEYQETQYF.

The J gene is TRBJ2-7, the V gene TRBV4-3; D is ambiguous. This CDR3 has 16 amino acids. The V end lost 0 bases, the J end lost 0 bases, and 12 bases lay between the germline ends. In germline, CDR1 is LGHNA, CDR2 YSLEER. Here the CDR3 reads CASSQDSPLSSYEQYF. The CDR3 nucleotides read TGCGCCAGCAGCCAAGATAGTCCCCTGAGCTCCTACGAGCAGTACTTC.

This clone was seen once. This chain uses TRBV4-3 with TRBJ1-4; D might be TRBD1 (5 bases). Germline CDR1 LGHNA, CDR2 YSLEER. V gave up 4 bases and J gave up 7 bases, with 13 bases separating them. The CDR3 has 14 residues. CDR3 loop: CASSLGHSFEKLFF. The CDR3, as DNA: TGCGCCAGCAGCCTCGGACACTCCTTTGAAAAACTGTTTTTT.

This clone was recorded a few times. The V and J genes are TRBV2 and TRBJ2-7; 8 nucleotides line up with TRBD1. V lost 6 bases to trimming and J lost 9 bases; unmatched junction nucleotides: 13. Germline CDR1 and CDR2: SNHLY and FYNNEI. The CDR3 sequence is 14 residues long. The CDR3 sequence: CASSRDRQWEVQYF. DNA of the CDR3: TGTGCCAGCAGCAGGGACAGGCAATGGGAGGTGCAGTACTTC.